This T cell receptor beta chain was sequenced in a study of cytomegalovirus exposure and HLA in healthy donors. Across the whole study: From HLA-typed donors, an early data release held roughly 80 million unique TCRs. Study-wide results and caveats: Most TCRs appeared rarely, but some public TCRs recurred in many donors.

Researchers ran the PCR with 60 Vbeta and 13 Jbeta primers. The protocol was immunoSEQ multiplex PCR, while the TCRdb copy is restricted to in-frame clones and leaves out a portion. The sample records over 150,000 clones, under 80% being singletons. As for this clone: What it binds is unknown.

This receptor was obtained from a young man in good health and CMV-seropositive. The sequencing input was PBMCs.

The CDR3 spells CASSFTGTGGYEQYF. The CDR3 bases are TGTGCCAGCAGCTTTACCGGGACAGGGGGCTACGAGCAGTACTTC. V gene TRBV7-2 combines with J gene TRBJ2-7, with 11 bases lining up with TRBD1. The CDR3 sequence is 15 residues long. V shed 3 bases, J shed 3 bases, and the junction held 4 bases outside the gene matches. Germline lookup yields CDR1 SGHTA and CDR2 FQGNSA.